This T cell receptor (beta chain) is from a study of shared clonotypes between healthy human individuals. Whole-study context: Each donor had three CD4 naive, three CD4 memory, two CD8 naive and one CD8 memory plate. Whole-study findings and limits: About 5.2% was the fraction of naive CD4 clonotypes found shared across several donors.

In the source study's methods: Junction-only sequences produced by ImmunoSEQ had no quality scores, so filtering differed. Using immunoSEQ multiplex PCR, the repertoire was profiled, and TCRdb retains in-frame clones only, with some absent. V and J calls and clone size are as listed in that table; D and trimming were resolved from the DNA. Of 2 million to 2.5 million clones in the sample, about 90% were seen once. The CDR3 is made up of 15 amino acids. Germline lookup yields CDR1 SGHAT and CDR2 FQNNGV. The trim removed 5 bases at V and 5 bases at J, leaving 6 bases unmatched. Comments on this clone: No antigen is known for it.

The split of CD4+ cells yielded CD45RA+ naive and CD45RA-negative memory subsets. The sample was naive CD4+ T cells from PBMCs. The subset denotes: CD45RA+ positively selected. This sequence originates from a man between 18 and 35 years old in good health. Some clones in this sample may be carry-over from other donors' samples. The chain is built from TRBV11-2 and TRBJ2-2, with 9 bases that match TRBD1. CDR3: CASSPRQGVTGELFF. CDR3 nucleotide sequence: TGTGCCAGCAGCCCCCGACAGGGGGTAACCGGGGAGCTGTTTTTT. Supplemented by reference TRBV11-2 and TRBJ2-2, the full variable domain reads EAGVAQSPRYKIIEKRQSVAFWCNPISGHATLYWYQQILGQGPKLLIQFQNNGVVDDSQLPKDRFSAERLKGVDSTLKIQPAKLEDSAVYLCASSPRQGVTGELFFGEGSRLTVL.